The clone carrying this T cell receptor (beta chain) has a single count. Its antigen is not identified. The multiple sclerosis control group consisted of treatment-naive patients whose relapsing-remitting disease, which was either stable or active, fulfilled revised McDonald criteria. This entry is derived from a study of CD8 T cells in Susac syndrome. The study, taken as a whole, reports: A relatively small number of individuals underwent TCR sequencing and HLA analysis.

Reverse transcription of 0.5 to 1 ug RNA was performed with random hexamers. The CDR3 of TCR beta was amplified by immunoSEQ multiplex PCR across 54 Vbeta and 13 Jbeta. Each CDR3 protein is one row after TCRdb ran MiXCR on the immunoSEQ multiplex PCR reads. In the table there are 300,000 or so distinct CDR3 sequences, 92% of which are singletons. Germline CDR1 is SNHLY and CDR2 is FYNNEI. V lost 6 bases, J lost 0 bases, and 6 bases lay in between. The CDR3 is 13 residues long. Specimen: CD4+ T cells from PBMCs. The chain uses TRBV2 and TRBJ1-5; D is ambiguous. The source of this sequence is a human donor with multiple sclerosis. CDR3 region: CASSSYSNQPQHF. For the CDR3, the DNA is TGTGCCAGCAGCAGCTATAGCAATCAGCCCCAGCATTTT. The whole variable domain, remainder taken from reference TRBV2 and TRBJ1-5, is EPEVTQTPSHQVTQMGQEVILRCVPISNHLYFYWYRQILGQKVEFLVSFYNNEISEKSEIFDDQFSVERPDGSNFTLKIRSTKLEDSAMYFCASSSYSNQPQHFGDGTRLSIL.